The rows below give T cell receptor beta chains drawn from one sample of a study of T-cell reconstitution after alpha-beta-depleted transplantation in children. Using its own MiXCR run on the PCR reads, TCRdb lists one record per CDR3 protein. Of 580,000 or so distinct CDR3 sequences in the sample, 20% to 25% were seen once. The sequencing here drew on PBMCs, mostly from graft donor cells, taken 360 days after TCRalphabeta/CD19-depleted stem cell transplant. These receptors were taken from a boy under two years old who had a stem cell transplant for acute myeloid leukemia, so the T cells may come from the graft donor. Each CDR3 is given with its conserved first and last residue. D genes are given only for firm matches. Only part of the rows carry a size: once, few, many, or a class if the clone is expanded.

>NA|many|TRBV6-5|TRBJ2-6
TGTGCCAGCAGTTACTCCGCGCTCCCGGGACCCTCTGGGGCCAACGTCCTGACTTTC
CASSYSALPGPSGANVLTF
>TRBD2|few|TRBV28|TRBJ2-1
TGTGCCAGCAGTTTTGGGGGACTAGGAAGTCATGAGCAGTTCTTC
CASSFGGLGSHEQFF
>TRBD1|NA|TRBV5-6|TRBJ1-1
TGTGCCAGCAGCGGACAGGGAAATATCATGAACACTGAAGCTTTCTTT
CASSGQGNIMNTEAFF
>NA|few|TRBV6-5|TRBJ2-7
TGTGCCAGCAGTTACGCGGACACAAACTACGAGCAGTACTTC
CASSYADTNYEQYF
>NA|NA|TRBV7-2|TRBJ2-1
TGTGCCAGCAGCTTTTCCAGGGGGTCGATGGGGGGGAATGAGCAGTTCTTC
CASSFSRGSMGGNEQFF
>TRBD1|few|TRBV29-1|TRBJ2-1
TGCAGCGTTGAGGGACAGGGCGACTACAATGAGCAGTTCTTC
CSVEGQGDYNEQFF
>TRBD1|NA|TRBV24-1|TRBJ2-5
TGTGCCACCGGGGACAGGGGGGAGACCCAGTACTTC
CATGDRGETQYF
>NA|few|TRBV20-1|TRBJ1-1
TGCAGTGCCCCGGTGGGGACGGGGAACACTGAAGCTTTCTTT
CSAPVGTGNTEAFF
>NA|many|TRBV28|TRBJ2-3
TGTGCCAGCAGTTTCTCCGACTGGGGCACAGATACGCAGTATTTT
CASSFSDWGTDTQYF
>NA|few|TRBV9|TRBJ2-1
TGTGCCAGCAGCCGCGCGACAGGTACGGGTGAGCAGTTCTTC
CASSRATGTGEQFF
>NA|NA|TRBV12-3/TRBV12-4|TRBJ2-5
TGTGCCAGCAGTCGTCGGCTAGACCTCCAAGAGACCCAGTACTTC
CASSRRLDLQETQYF
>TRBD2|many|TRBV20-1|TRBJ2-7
TGCAGTGCTAGAGTGTACCCGGGACTAGCGGGCACCTACGAGCAGTACTTC
CSARVYPGLAGTYEQYF
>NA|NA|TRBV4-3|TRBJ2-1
TGCGCCAGCAGCCAAACTAGTGATAGCTACAATGAGCAGTTCTTC
CASSQTSDSYNEQFF
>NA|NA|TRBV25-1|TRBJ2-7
TGTGCCAGCAGTGAATGGGCGTACGAGCAGTACTTC
CASSEWAYEQYF
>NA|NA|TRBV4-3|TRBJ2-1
TGCGCCAGCAGCCAAGCGCCTGTGTCCTGGAATGAGCAGTTCTTC
CASSQAPVSWNEQFF
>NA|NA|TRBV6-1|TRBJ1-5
TGTGCCAGCGGGGGGAGCAATCAGCCCCAGCATTTT
CASGGSNQPQHF
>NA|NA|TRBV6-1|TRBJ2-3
TGTGCCAGCAGACCTGGGAGGAAACCCGATAGAGATACGCAGTATTTT
CASRPGRKPDRDTQYF
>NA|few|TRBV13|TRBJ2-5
TGTGCCAGCAGCTTTGGGTGGCAAGGCTACCAAGAGACCCAGTACTTC
CASSFGWQGYQETQYF
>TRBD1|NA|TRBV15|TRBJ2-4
TGTGCCACCAGCGTCGGGACAGGGAGATTAGCCAAAAACATTCAGTACTTC
CATSVGTGRLAKNIQYF
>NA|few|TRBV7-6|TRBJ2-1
TGTGCCAGCAGCTTGGTGTTCTTC
CASSLVFF
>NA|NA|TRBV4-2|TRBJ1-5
TGTGCCAGCAGCCAAGATCGAGGAGAGGATCAGCCCCAGCATTTT
CASSQDRGEDQPQHF
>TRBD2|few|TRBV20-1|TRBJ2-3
TGCAGTGCTCGTCCCGGGGGGACTCTCACAGATACGCAGTATTTT
CSARPGGTLTDTQYF
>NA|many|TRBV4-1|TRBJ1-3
TGCGCCAGCAGTCCTTTGGCACGGGAATCTGGAAACACCATATATTTT
CASSPLARESGNTIYF
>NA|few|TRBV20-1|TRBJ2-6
TGCAGTGCAAGTAGTACGGGGCCTACCATCTCTGGGGCCAACGTCCTGACTTTC
CSASSTGPTISGANVLTF
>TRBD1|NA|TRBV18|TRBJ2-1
TGTGCCAGCTCACCCCCTCGGACAGGAGCCTACAATGAGCAGTTCTTC
CASSPPRTGAYNEQFF
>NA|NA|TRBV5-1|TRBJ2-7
TGCGCCAGCAACGCAGGCCGGGGATTCGCCCACGAGCAGTACTTC
CASNAGRGFAHEQYF
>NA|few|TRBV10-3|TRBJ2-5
TGTGCCATATCACAGGGCCGGGAGGAGACCCAGTACTTC
CAISQGREETQYF
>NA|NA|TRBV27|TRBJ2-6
TGTGCCAGCAGTTTATCGGTAATTAGCTCTGGGGCCAACGTCCTGACTTTC
CASSLSVISSGANVLTF
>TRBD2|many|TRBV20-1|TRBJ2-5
TGCAGTGCCACCGCGCTCCGGCGGGGGATGCAAGAGACCCAGTACTTC
CSATALRRGMQETQYF
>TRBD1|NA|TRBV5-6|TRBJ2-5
TGTGCCAGCAGCTTGGCCTTTGAGGGACAGGAGTGGTGGGAGACCCAGTACTTC
CASSLAFEGQEWWETQYF
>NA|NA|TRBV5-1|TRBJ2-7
TGCGCCAGCAGCTTGGTGGACACCTCCTACGAGCAGTACTTC
CASSLVDTSYEQYF
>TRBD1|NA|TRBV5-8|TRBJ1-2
TGTGCCAGCAGCTTCTGGCAGGGGGCTGATGGCTACACCTTC
CASSFWQGADGYTF
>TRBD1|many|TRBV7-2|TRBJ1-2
TGTGCCAGCAGCTTATCCGGGACAGAGCACTATGGCTACACCTTC
CASSLSGTEHYGYTF
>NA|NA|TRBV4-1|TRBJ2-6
TGCGCCAGCAGCCCATGGGGAACTGGGGCCAACGTCCTGACTTTC
CASSPWGTGANVLTF
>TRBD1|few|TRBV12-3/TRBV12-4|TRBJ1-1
TGTGCCAGCAGTCGGGGACAGGGGTTGAACACTGAAGCTTTCTTT
CASSRGQGLNTEAFF
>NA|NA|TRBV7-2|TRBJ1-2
TGTGCCAGCAGCTTAGGCGTTAGGGCCTCTGGCTACACCTTC
CASSLGVRASGYTF
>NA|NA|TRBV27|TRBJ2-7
TGTGCCAGCAGTCCAAGCCCACTCCTATGGAGCTCCTACGAGCAGTACTTC
CASSPSPLLWSSYEQYF
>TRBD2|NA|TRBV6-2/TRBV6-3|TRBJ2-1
TGTGCCACCTCTCGCTTAGCGGGGAGTCACTACAATGAGCAGTTCTTC
CATSRLAGSHYNEQFF
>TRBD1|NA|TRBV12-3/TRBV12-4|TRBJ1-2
TGTGCCAGCAGCCTGACAGGGTTGGGTGGCTACACCTTC
CASSLTGLGGYTF
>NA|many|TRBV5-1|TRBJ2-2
TGTGCCAGCAGCCCTCCTAGAGGGAACACCGGGGAGCTGTTTTTT
CASSPPRGNTGELFF
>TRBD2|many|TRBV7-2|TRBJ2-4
TGTGCCAGCAGGACAATCGGGGGGAAAAACATTCAGTACTTC
CASRTIGGKNIQYF
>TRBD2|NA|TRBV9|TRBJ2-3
TGTGCCAGCAGCGCGAGCGGGGGGGATTACCAAGATACGCAGTATTTT
CASSASGGDYQDTQYF
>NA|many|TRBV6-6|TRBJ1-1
TGTGCCAGCAGTACACGGAACACTGAAGCTTTCTTT
CASSTRNTEAFF
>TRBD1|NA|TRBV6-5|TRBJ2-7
TGTGCCAGCAGTTCCCAGACAGGGGTGGGGTCCTACGAGCAGTACTTC
CASSSQTGVGSYEQYF
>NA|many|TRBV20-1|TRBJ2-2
TGCAGTGCGTCGGGACCCTCGAACACCGGGGAGCTGTTTTTT
CSASGPSNTGELFF
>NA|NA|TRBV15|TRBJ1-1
TGTGCCACCAGCAGTGGGGTGGCAACTGAAGCTTTCTTT
CATSSGVATEAFF
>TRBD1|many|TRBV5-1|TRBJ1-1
TGCGCCAGCAGCTTTCCGGGACAGGGGAACACTGAAGCTTTCTTT
CASSFPGQGNTEAFF
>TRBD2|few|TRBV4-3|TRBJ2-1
TGCGCCAGCAGCCAACGTAGCGGGGCCTACAATGAGCAGTTCTTC
CASSQRSGAYNEQFF
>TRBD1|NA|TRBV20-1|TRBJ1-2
TGCAGTGCCGCACCGGACAGGGGGTACTATGGCTACACCTTC
CSAAPDRGYYGYTF
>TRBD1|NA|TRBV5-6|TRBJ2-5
TGTGCCAGCAGCTGGGACAGTTCGGAGACCCAGTACTTC
CASSWDSSETQYF
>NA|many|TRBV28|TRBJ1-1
TGTGCCAGCAGTATTCAGGGGAAGAACACTGAAGCTTTCTTT
CASSIQGKNTEAFF
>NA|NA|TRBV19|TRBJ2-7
TGTGCCAGTAGCACAGGGCGGAAACTCTACGAGCAGTACTTC
CASSTGRKLYEQYF
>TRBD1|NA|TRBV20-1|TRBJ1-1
TGCAGTGCTGGACAGGGGGTCGCCTTCACTGAAGCTTTCTTT
CSAGQGVAFTEAFF
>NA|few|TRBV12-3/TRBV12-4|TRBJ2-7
TGTGCCAGCAGCCCAGCCGGGACTCTTTCCTACGAGCAGTACTTC
CASSPAGTLSYEQYF
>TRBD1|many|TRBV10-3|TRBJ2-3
TGTGCCATCAGTGAGCTGACAGGGGGGACTAGCACAGATACGCAGTATTTT
CAISELTGGTSTDTQYF
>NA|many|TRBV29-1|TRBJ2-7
TGCAGCGTTGAGAGCAGATACGAGCAGTACTTC
CSVESRYEQYF
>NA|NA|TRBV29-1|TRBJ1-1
TGCAGCCCTGATATAGAGAACACTGAAGCTTTCTTT
CSPDIENTEAFF
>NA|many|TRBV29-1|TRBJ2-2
TGCAGCGTTGACCGGCCGAACACCGGGGAGCTGTTTTTT
CSVDRPNTGELFF
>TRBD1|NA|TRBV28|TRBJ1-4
TGTGCCAGCAGTCTTCCCAGGGACAGGTCTAATGAAAAACTGTTTTTT
CASSLPRDRSNEKLFF